This TCR beta chain is drawn from a study of response to subunit inactivated influenza vaccine. Overall study results and limits: Seasonal influenza vaccination, on each occasion, was suggested by the authors to recruit few new T cells.

This clonotype came up a few times. Its matching antigen is unknown. Each CDR3 protein gets one entry after TCRdb re-called the RT-PCR reads with MiXCR. Of 450,000 to 500,000 distinct CDR3 sequences in the sample, approximately 10% were seen once. The CDR3 runs to 14 residues. J was trimmed by 5 bases and V by 1 base; bases with no gene match: 4. The germline V gene encodes CDR1 SGHRS and CDR2 YFSETQ. This chain connects TRBV5-1 to TRBJ2-7; 9 positions match TRBD1. The sequence was collected from a man aged 45-60 years who received an inactivated influenza vaccine. The source was PBMCs from blood, collected more than 35 days after vaccination. CDR3 nucleotides: TGCGCCAGCAGCTTGAGGGACAGGGCCCACGAGCAGTACTTC. Its translation: CASSLRDRAHEQYF.